The 26 T cell receptor beta chains below come from one sample, sequenced in a study of molecular identifiers for immune sequencing clone quantification. TCRdb fed the PCR reads into MiXCR, producing one record per CDR3 protein. The sample contains approximately 500,000 distinct CDR3 sequences, roughly 26% of which appear only once. Sequencing was done on a sample of naive CD8+ T cells from blood, with Jurkat cell RNA spiked in. Subset defined: FACS-sorted CD8+CD4-CCR7+CD45RA+ naive T cells. All receptors come from a human donor in good health. Some libraries in this study had Jurkat cell RNA spiked in.

Points on this clonotype: This may arise from a read error, as a much more abundant clone is one base away. This rearrangement joins TRBV9 to TRBJ1-6; the match to TRBD1 covers 8 bases. The CDR3 has 14 amino acids. V shed 3 bases and J 9 bases; nucleotides not matched to a gene: 5. The germline V gene has CDR1 SGDLS and CDR2 YYNGEE. The chain's CDR3 is CASSEDRETSPLHF. The DNA for the CDR3 is TGTGCCAGCAGCGAGGACAGGGAAACTTCACCCCTCCACTTT.

On this clonotype itself: A much larger clonotype is one base distant, so this may be a read error. The V gene is TRBV19, the J gene TRBJ2-3, with a tentative D call TRBD2 (5 bases). The length of the CDR3 is 15 residues. Germline V gene data show CDR1 as LNHDA and CDR2 as SQIVND (reference sequence). V was clipped by 11 bases and J by 0 bases, with 18 bases between them. The chain's CDR3 is CASTFSRTSTDTQYF. In nucleotides, the CDR3 is TGTGCCTCAACCTTCTCCAGGACTAGCACAGATACGCAGTATTTT. Filled out from reference TRBV19 and TRBJ2-3, the complete variable domain reads DGGITQSPKYLFRKEGQNVTLSCEQNLNHDAMYWYRQDPGQGLRLIYYSQIVNDFQKGDIAEGYSVSREKKESFPLTVTSAQKNPTAFYLCASTFSRTSTDTQYFGPGTRLTVL.

The chain uses TRBV19 and TRBJ2-1; D tentatively reads TRBD1 or TRBD2 (6 bases each). V lost 2 bases to trimming and J lost 4 bases, with 15 bases between them. Germline loops: CDR1 LNHDA, CDR2 SQIVND (reference sequence). The CDR3 is made up of 16 amino acids. The CDR3 region is CASSISSGGSYNEQFF. DNA for the CDR3: TGTGCCAGTAGTATATCATCCGGGGGCAGTTACAATGAGCAGTTCTTC.

This clonotype was found many times. This chain connects TRBV6-6 to TRBJ2-5, with 9 bases aligning to TRBD1. The ends lost 2 bases at V and 4 bases at J; junction bases unmatched: 11. CDR1 and CDR2 from the germline V gene are MNHNY and SVGAGI (reference sequence). This CDR3 is built from 17 residues. The CDR3 reads CASSYGTQGADRETQYF. The CDR3 DNA reads as TGTGCCAGCAGTTACGGGACACAGGGGGCGGATAGAGAGACCCAGTACTTC.

There are a few counts of this clonotype. This chain connects TRBV20-1 to TRBJ2-1; TRBD2 is a possible D gene (7 bases). Trimming shortened V by 7 bases and J by 1 base, and 20 bases separated the two germline ends. The CDR3 has 16 residues. Per germline, CDR1 DFQATT and CDR2 SNEGSKA (reference sequence). CDR3 region: CSVHLGGGRSYNEQFF. CDR3 nucleotides: TGCAGTGTGCATCTGGGGGGGGGGCGATCCTACAATGAGCAGTTCTTC.

This clonotype occurred many times. The chain joins TRBV5-1 to TRBJ2-7; TRBD2 agrees at 10 bases. The CDR3 is 14 amino acids. CDR1 and CDR2 (germline): SGHRS, YFSETQ. V was clipped by 4 bases and J by 2 bases; unmatched bases: 3. The CDR3 DNA follows: TGCGCCAGCAGCAGGACTAGCGGTCCCTACGAGCAGTACTTC. Translating gives CASSRTSGPYEQYF.

The rearrangement uses TRBV5-1 and TRBJ1-4, with TRBD1 identical over 8 bases. From germline, CDR1 is SGHRS and CDR2 YFSETQ. The V and J ends lost 7 bases and 1 base, in that order; junction bases with no gene match: 9. CDR3 length equals 16 residues. The CDR3 is CASGSIGQGTNEKLFF. The CDR3 DNA sequence: TGCGCCAGCGGCTCAATAGGACAGGGAACTAATGAAAAACTGTTTTTT.

The rearrangement links TRBV27 to TRBJ2-1; D is possibly TRBD1 (6 bases). CDR1 MNHEY and CDR2 SMNVEV come from the germline V gene (reference sequence). This CDR3 region has 17 residues. The V end lost 4 bases, the J end lost 5 bases, and 21 bases lay between the germline ends. CDR3 sequence (DNA): TGTGCCAGCAGTTCATCCTCCGTCAGGGGAATTAACAATGAGCAGTTCTTC. Translating it yields CASSSSSVRGINNEQFF.

This chain joins TRBV11-2 and TRBJ2-1; D not resolved. V was trimmed by 2 bases and J by 8 bases, leaving 10 bases between them. The CDR3 length is 13 residues. Germline V gene lookup returns CDR1 SGHAT and CDR2 FQNNGV. The chain's CDR3 is CASSLKLSDEQFF. The CDR3 DNA reads as TGTGCCAGCAGCTTAAAGCTTTCCGATGAGCAGTTCTTC.

The chain carries TRBV4-1 and TRBJ1-3; D is uncertain. Germline loops: CDR1 MGHRA, CDR2 YSYEKL. This CDR3 region has 16 residues. The V and J ends lost 0 bases and 0 bases respectively, with 9 bases between them. The CDR3 loop reads CASSQDRETSGNTIYF. The CDR3 coding sequence is TGCGCCAGCAGCCAAGATCGGGAGACCTCTGGAAACACCATATATTTT.

The chain is built from TRBV20-1 and TRBJ2-1; perhaps D is TRBD1 or TRBD2 (6 bases each). Germline lookup yields CDR1 DFQATT and CDR2 SNEGSKA (reference sequence). V was shortened by 0 bases and J by 9 bases, with 12 bases between the two germline ends. The CDR3 covers 13 residues. CDR3 nucleotide sequence: TGCAGTGCTAGAGATCAAGGGGGGTTTGAGCAGTTCTTC. Its translation: CSARDQGGFEQFF.

The CDR3 DNA reads as TGTGCCAGCGGGCCGTGGGGGGCGGGGGCCCTGTTTGATACGCAGTATTTT. This encodes CASGPWGAGALFDTQYF. The chain recombines TRBV27 with TRBJ2-3, with TRBD2 as a possible D gene (7 bases). Trimming removed 8 bases from V and 6 bases from J, with 27 bases in between. The CDR3 totals 17 residues. Germline V CDR1 and CDR2: MNHEY, SMNVEV (reference sequence).

This clonotype has at least ten counts. This rearrangement joins TRBV19 to TRBJ1-5, with D possibly matching TRBD1 (5 bases). CDR3 length: 15 residues. V was cut by 7 bases and J by 3 bases, with 16 bases left in between. Germline CDR1 LNHDA, CDR2 SQIVND (reference sequence). CDR3 nucleotides: TGTGCCAGTACCACTCTTGGGGGGTTCAATCAGCCCCAGCATTTT. Protein: CASTTLGGFNQPQHF. Using reference TRBV19 and TRBJ1-5 for the parts outside the CDR3, the full variable domain is DGGITQSPKYLFRKEGQNVTLSCEQNLNHDAMYWYRQDPGQGLRLIYYSQIVNDFQKGDIAEGYSVSREKKESFPLTVTSAQKNPTAFYLCASTTLGGFNQPQHFGDGTRLSIL.

This clonotype was counted a single time. Just one base apart from a much larger clone, this may be a read error. The chain is built from TRBV25-1 and TRBJ2-3; weak D call: TRBD2 (5 bases). V lost 5 bases and J lost 0, with 18 bases in between. CDR1 and CDR2 (germline): MGHDK, SYGVNS. The CDR3 loop spans 17 amino acids. The CDR3 spells CASSRDLGRPSTDTQYF. The CDR3, as DNA: TGTGCCAGCAGTAGAGATCTTGGGAGACCGAGCACAGATACGCAGTATTTT.

This clonotype occurred a few times. V and J are TRBV12-3 or TRBV12-4 and TRBJ1-5; D is possibly TRBD1 (6 bases). The CDR3 is 14 amino acids. V lost 5 bases and J 3 bases, leaving 11 bases between the germline ends. CDR3 nucleotides: TGTGCCAGCAGTATGGACAGAGTCAATCAGCCCCAGCATTTT. Translating it yields CASSMDRVNQPQHF.

This clonotype was observed a few times. The chain is built from TRBV4-3 and TRBJ1-4; D is perhaps TRBD1 (5 bases). Germline CDR1 reads LGHNA; CDR2 reads YSLEER. Trimming stripped 0 bases from V and 6 bases from J, with 11 bases between. The CDR3 runs to 15 residues. CDR3 coding DNA: TGCGCCAGCAGCCAAGATTTGGCAGGGCATGAAAAACTGTTTTTT. Its translation: CASSQDLAGHEKLFF.

This clonotype was recorded many times. V usage is TRBV5-1 and J usage is TRBJ1-4, with TRBD1 matching over 9 bases. The CDR3 sequence is 14 residues long. Per germline, CDR1 SGHRS and CDR2 YFSETQ. V shed 3 bases, J shed 6 bases, and the junction held 3 bases outside the gene matches. The CDR3: CASSWTGVDEKLFF. The CDR3 nucleotides read TGCGCCAGCAGCTGGACAGGGGTGGATGAAAAACTGTTTTTT.

Of note for this clonotype: A read error may explain this, as a much larger clone is one base away. Because the CDR3 is missing its conserved closing phenylalanine or tryptophan, this is likely a read error. The chain is built from TRBV7-9 and TRBJ1-1; D is uncertain. Germline values: CDR1 SEHNR, CDR2 FQNEAQ (reference sequence). The CDR3 contains 15 residues. The ends were cut back, 2 bases at V and 2 bases at J, with 12 bases in the middle. For the CDR3, the DNA is TGTGCCAGCAGCTTATCATCGACGGATAACACTGAAGCTTTCGTT. It codes for CASSLSSTDNTEAFV.

This chain connects TRBV2 to TRBJ2-1, with 11 bases aligning to TRBD2. CDR1 is SNHLY, CDR2 FYNNEI, per germline. The V segment lost 6 bases and the J segment 6 bases; nucleotides outside the gene matches: 10. This CDR3 is 16 amino acids long. The CDR3 DNA reads TGTGCCAGCAGCTTATGTAGCGGGAGGGCTCCCAATGAGCAGTTCTTC. It is translated as CASSLCSGRAPNEQFF.

Concerning this clonotype: One base away lies a much larger clone, so this may be a sequencing read error. The V call is TRBV5-4, the J call TRBJ2-2; D call uncertain. The CDR3 has 12 residues. Trimming took off 2 bases at V and 4 bases at J, with 3 bases between the two ends. Germline CDR1 and CDR2: SGHNT and YYREEE (reference sequence). The CDR3 nucleotides are TGTGCCAGCAGCTTTGTCACCGGGGAGCTGTTTTTT. Its protein is CASSFVTGELFF.

At least ten counts were recorded for this clonotype. This chain joins TRBV4-3 and TRBJ2-3, with a weak D call TRBD2 (6 bases). The CDR3 spans 17 residues. V lost 0 bases and J lost 2, with 15 bases in between. CDR1 and CDR2 (germline): LGHNA, YSLEER. CDR3 in amino acids: CASSQDRSSGHTDTQYF. The CDR3 nucleotides are TGCGCCAGCAGCCAAGATAGATCGAGCGGGCACACAGATACGCAGTATTTT.

As to this clonotype: This clone may be a read error of a much larger clone one base away. The rearrangement uses TRBV6-6 and TRBJ2-3; D not certain. CDR3 size: 15 residues. Trimming shortened V by 2 bases and J by 4 bases, and 13 bases separated the two germline ends. Germline loops: CDR1 MNHNY, CDR2 SVGAGI (reference sequence). The CDR3 nucleotides read TGTGCCAGCAGTTACGTGAGCCCTACCTCAGATACGCAGTATTTT. This encodes CASSYVSPTSDTQYF.

The table lists this clonotype with a few counts. The genes are TRBV5-1 and TRBJ2-5; 13 positions match TRBD2. Per germline, CDR1 SGHRS and CDR2 YFSETQ. The ends lost 2 bases at V and 4 bases at J; junction bases unmatched: 8. The CDR3 spans 17 residues. This CDR3 is CASSFGFGLAGVETQYF. CDR3 sequence (DNA): TGCGCCAGCAGCTTCGGCTTTGGACTAGCGGGGGTAGAGACCCAGTACTTC.

There are many counts of this clonotype. V usage is TRBV7-9 and J usage is TRBJ2-7; TRBD1 aligns across 9 bases. J gave up 6 bases and V 5 bases, and 11 bases lay outside the gene matches. The CDR3 has 15 amino acids. Per germline, CDR1 SEHNR and CDR2 FQNEAQ (reference sequence). The CDR3 DNA follows: TGTGCCAGCAGCGCGGGACAGGGCGGCTATGGCGAGCAGTACTTC. This sequence encodes CASSAGQGGYGEQYF.

This clonotype was detected ten times or more. CDR3 protein: CASSPDRGGSSYEQYF. Here the CDR3 DNA reads TGCGCCAGCAGCCCAGATCGCGGAGGGAGCTCCTACGAGCAGTACTTC. The chain links TRBV4-3 to TRBJ2-7; possible D gene TRBD2, 6 bases. Germline CDR1 LGHNA, CDR2 YSLEER. The CDR3 contains 16 residues. Trimming cost V 4 bases and J 0 bases, with 16 bases left between them.

With regard to this clonotype: Its ends do not fully match the called genes, so a read error is possible. The chain links TRBV5-1 to TRBJ1-4; D is unclear. Germline CDR1 reads SGHRS; CDR2 reads YFSETQ. CDR3 size: 14 residues. CDR3 coding DNA: TGCGCCAGCAGCTTGGAGGAGAACAATGGAAAACTGTTTTTT. It yields the protein CASSLEENNGKLFF. Complete variable domain (other parts from reference TRBV5-1 and TRBJ1-4): KAGVTQTPRYLIKTRGQQVTLSCSPISGHRSVSWYQQTPGQGLQFLFEYFSETQRNKGNFPGRFSGRQFSNSRSEMNVSTLELGDSALYLCASSLEENNGKLFFGSGTQLSVL.